The sequence of this TCR beta chain was determined in a study of T cells after yellow fever vaccination (dated by TCRdb to between 2018 and 2021). With respect to the entire study: The SMART-Seq v4 Ultra Low Input RNA kit was used to prepare libraries from fractions with low cell numbers. To follow T-cell clones before and after both primary and booster YFV17D yellow fever vaccination, bulk TCR alpha and beta repertoires underwent longitudinal sequencing. Two healthy male donors, one aged 18 to 29 and one aged 30 to 40 years, made up the cohort. Blood was collected at multiple timepoints before and after primary and secondary immunization, and bulk PBMC replicates and cell subsets were isolated. The study at large found these results: Because the study included only a couple of donors, the extent to which the findings can be generalized is limited. Because abundant contaminating clonotypes from the bulk population could be contained in FACS-sorted repertoires, computational filtering was required. A small fraction of clonotypes showed up in both the CD4 and CD8 compartments, probably as a result of convergent recombination. The secondary T-cell response was weaker than the primary response but faster, peaking on day 5 instead of day 15. Most clones expanded after primary vaccination (96% of CD4 and 88% of CD8) were re-detected after the booster, suggesting that broad memory maintenance occurred.

TCR cDNA was synthesized by 5'RACE template switching, through which a universal primer site and unique molecular identifiers were introduced. Priming of cDNA synthesis was performed from both the TCR alpha and TCR beta constant segments. Library amplification used two PCR steps, and the second PCR step added sample barcodes and sequencing adapters. Sequencing of libraries was done on Illumina HiSeq 2500 (2x100 bp) or NovaSeq (2x150 bp). Turning to the authors' computational methods: Demultiplexing of reads and collapsing into UMI consensus sequences were performed with MIGEC, and V(D)J alignment was carried out with MiXCR. Vaccine-responding clonotypes were defined with edgeR using replicate PBMC samples, requiring FDR below 0.01 and a log2 fold change above 5 up to day 15. Bulk clonotypes were assigned CD4 or CD8 identity according to which sequenced CD4 or CD8 repertoire held them at higher abundance. In TCRdb, the public reads were trimmed at Q25 with fastp and aligned with MiXCR, with productive beta chains retained. Entries are consolidated by CDR3 protein sequence, retaining the most common genes and DNA. TCRdb, not the original authors, processed these V and J calls. The sample data list about 50,000 distinct CDR3 sequences, and 7% to 8.5% of these were observed just once. Together, the top ten hold more than 25% of the sample.

This clonotype occurred many times. This clone's antigen is unknown. The input lacks base qualities; no much larger clone sits a single base away. The treatment or condition label on this specimen signifies: live attenuated yellow fever vaccine strain. A standard Ficoll-Paque protocol was used to isolate PBMCs from peripheral blood. Dynabeads CD4 and CD8 positive selection kits were used to isolate the CD4 and CD8 T-cell fractions. TriZol was used to extract RNA from bulk PBMCs, CD4 and CD8 fractions, and dextramer-positive and dextramer-negative fractions. V has 6 bases trimmed and J has 6 bases trimmed; junction bases matching no gene number 14. Reading from cysteine to phenylalanine, the CDR3 counts 14 amino acids. Of the read, only the CDR3 DNA is kept; its 42 bases are in frame from base 1. The germline V gene supplies CDR1 SQVTM and CDR2 ANQGSEA.

Sequences were derived from CD8+ T cells sorted from PBMCs, sampled more than 14 days after the first yellow fever vaccination. The sequence was collected from a man between 18 and 35 years old who received the YFV17D yellow fever vaccine. The sequence joins TRBV29-1 to TRBJ2-7, and TRBD1 aligns with 7 junction nucleotides. The CDR3 protein: CSVETGLDEVEQYF. The sequence in DNA is TGCAGCGTGGAGACAGGGCTTGATGAGGTCGAGCAGTACTTC.